This T cell receptor (beta chain) was retrieved from a study of blood T cell repertoires in COVID-19. Study overall: T cells, B-cell-depleted T cells, or PBMCs provided the cDNA or gDNA that served as material.

Per the original data handling: Amplified reference gene primers provided the basis for estimating nucleated cell counts. Sequencing was performed with immunoSEQ multiplex PCR; in TCRdb, only in-frame clones are kept and a portion is missing. From that table come the V and J calls and clone size; the DNA was used to work out D and trimming. The sample holds 110,000 or so clones; around 86% are singletons and the top ten take around 4.1%. The length of the CDR3 is 11 residues. Germline V gives CDR1 SNHLY, CDR2 FYNNEI. Between the trimmed V and J ends, which lost 8 bases and 4 bases, there was a span of 9 bases.

This TCR came from a man in his forties or fifties with acute or convalescent COVID-19. Sequenced sample: peripheral blood. The chain joins TRBV2 to TRBJ2-7; possibly TRBD1 for D (5 bases). CDR3 in DNA: TGTGCCAGCGGGGCGCAGTACGAGCAGTACTTC. Amino acid sequence: CASGAQYEQYF.